This TCR beta chain was retrieved from a study of cytomegalovirus exposure and HLA in healthy donors. The PCR made use of 60 Vbeta and 13 Jbeta primers. Assay used: immunoSEQ multiplex PCR; TCRdb lists only in-frame clones, some missing. Of 150,000 to 250,000 clones in the sample, around three quarters were seen once. General study results and limits: Among the sequence variants, a highly shared cluster was likely an artifact of sequencing. The study dropped some indistinguishable V segments, TRBV6-2 and TRBV6-3 among them. Segments of the TCR beta V type were, in most cases, productive about 90% or about 30% of the time in an earlier analysis.

CDR3 length: 15 residues. Per germline, CDR1 MNHNY and CDR2 SVGAGI (reference sequence). V was cut by 3 bases and J by 1 base, with 12 bases left in between. This clone occurred a few times. Its antigen remains unidentified. Sequencing was done on a sample of PBMCs. This chain joins TRBV6-6 and TRBJ1-1; D possibly corresponds to TRBD1 (6 bases). This TCR derives from a man aged 25-45 years in good health and CMV-seronegative. In DNA form, the CDR3 reads TGTGCCAGCAGTTATATGGAGACAGGGAACACTGAAGCTTTCTTT. Amino acids: CASSYMETGNTEAFF.